This TCR beta chain was documented in a study of blood T cell repertoires in COVID-19. The protocol was immunoSEQ multiplex PCR, while the TCRdb copy is restricted to in-frame clones and leaves out a portion. The sample includes over 100,000 clones, 84% of them seen just once. Sequencing was done on a sample of PBMCs or T cells enriched from blood (not recorded which). The source is a woman in her twenties or thirties who had recovered from COVID-19.

CDR3 amino acids: CASSRRQNTEAFF. CDR3 DNA sequence: TGTGCCAGCAGCCGACGACAGAACACTGAAGCTTTCTTT. V is TRBV3-1 (or the pseudogene TRBV3-2) and J is TRBJ1-1; unclear D gene. Germline V gene sequence: CDR1 LGHDT, CDR2 YNNKEL (reference sequence). V lost 4 bases to trimming and J lost 1 base, with 7 bases between them. The CDR3 length is 13 residues.